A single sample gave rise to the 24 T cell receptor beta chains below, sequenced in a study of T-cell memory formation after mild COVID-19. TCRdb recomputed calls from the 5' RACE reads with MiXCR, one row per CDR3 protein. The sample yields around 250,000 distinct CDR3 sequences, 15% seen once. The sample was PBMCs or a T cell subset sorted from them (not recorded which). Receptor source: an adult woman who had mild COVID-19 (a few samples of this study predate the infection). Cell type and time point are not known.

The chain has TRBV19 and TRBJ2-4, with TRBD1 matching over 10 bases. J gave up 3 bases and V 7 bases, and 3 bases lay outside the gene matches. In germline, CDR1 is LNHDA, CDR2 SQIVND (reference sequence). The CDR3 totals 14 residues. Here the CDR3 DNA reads TGTGCCAGTATGAGGACAGGGGGCAAAAACATTCAGTACTTC. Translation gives CASMRTGGKNIQYF.

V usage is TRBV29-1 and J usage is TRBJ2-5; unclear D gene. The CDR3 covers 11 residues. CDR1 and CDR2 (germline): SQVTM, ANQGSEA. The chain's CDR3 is CSSRQQETQYF. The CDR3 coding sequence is TGCAGTAGCCGGCAGCAAGAGACCCAGTACTTC.

CDR3 loop: CATSIRTHAVGYTF. Written as DNA, the CDR3 is TGTGCCACCAGCATACGGACTCACGCAGTTGGCTACACCTTC. The chain is built from TRBV15 and TRBJ1-2; D is unclear. CDR1 LNHNV and CDR2 YYDKDF come from the germline V gene (reference sequence). The CDR3 is 14 residues long. V lost 4 bases and J 7 bases, leaving 16 bases between the germline ends.

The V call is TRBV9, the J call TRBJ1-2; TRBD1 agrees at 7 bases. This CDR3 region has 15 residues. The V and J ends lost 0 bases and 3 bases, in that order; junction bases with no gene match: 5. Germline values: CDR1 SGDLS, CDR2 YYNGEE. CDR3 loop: CASSVDGTEDYGYTF. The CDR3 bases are TGTGCCAGCAGCGTAGACGGGACAGAAGACTATGGCTACACCTTC. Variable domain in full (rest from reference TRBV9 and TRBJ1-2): DSGVTQTPKHLITATGQRVTLRCSPRSGDLSVYWYQQSLDQGLQFLIQYYNGEERAKGNILERFSAQQFPDLHSELNLSSLELGDSALYFCASSVDGTEDYGYTFGSGTRLTVV.

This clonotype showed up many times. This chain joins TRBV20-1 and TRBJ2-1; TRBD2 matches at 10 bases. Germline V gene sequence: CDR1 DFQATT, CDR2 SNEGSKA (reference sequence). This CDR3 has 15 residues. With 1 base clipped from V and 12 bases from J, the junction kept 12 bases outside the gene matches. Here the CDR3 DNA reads TGCAGTGCTAGAGTTCCTAGCGGGGGAGACCTGTGGCAGTTCTTC. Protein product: CSARVPSGGDLWQFF.

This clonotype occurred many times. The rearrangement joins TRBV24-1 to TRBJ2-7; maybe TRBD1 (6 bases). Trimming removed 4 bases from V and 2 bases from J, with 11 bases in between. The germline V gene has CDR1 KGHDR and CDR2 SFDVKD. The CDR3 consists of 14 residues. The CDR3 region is CATSDGTPPYEQYF. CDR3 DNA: TGTGCCACCAGTGACGGGACACCGCCCTACGAGCAGTACTTC.

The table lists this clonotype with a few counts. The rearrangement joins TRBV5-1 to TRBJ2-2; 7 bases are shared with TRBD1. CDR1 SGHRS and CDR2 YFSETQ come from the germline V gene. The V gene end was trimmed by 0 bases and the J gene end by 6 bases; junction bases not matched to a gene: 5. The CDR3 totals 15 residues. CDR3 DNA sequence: TGCGCCAGCAGCTTGGTTTCCCAGGGGGCCGGGGAGCTGTTTTTT. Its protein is CASSLVSQGAGELFF.

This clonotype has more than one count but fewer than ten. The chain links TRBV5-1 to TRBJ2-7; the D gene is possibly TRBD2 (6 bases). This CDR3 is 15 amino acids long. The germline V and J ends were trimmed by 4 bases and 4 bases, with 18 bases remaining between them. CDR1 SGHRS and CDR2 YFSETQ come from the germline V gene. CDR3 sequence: CASSPTGTGGYEQYF. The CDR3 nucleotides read TGCGCCAGCAGCCCCACCGGGACTGGGGGTTACGAGCAGTACTTC.

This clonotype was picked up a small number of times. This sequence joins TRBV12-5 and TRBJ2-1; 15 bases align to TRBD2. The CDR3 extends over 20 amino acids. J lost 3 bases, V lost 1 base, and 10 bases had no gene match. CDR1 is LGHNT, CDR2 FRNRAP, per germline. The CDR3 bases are TGTGCTAGTGGTTTGGACGGGACTAGCGGGAGGACAAATAACTACAATGAGCAGTTCTTC. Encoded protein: CASGLDGTSGRTNNYNEQFF.

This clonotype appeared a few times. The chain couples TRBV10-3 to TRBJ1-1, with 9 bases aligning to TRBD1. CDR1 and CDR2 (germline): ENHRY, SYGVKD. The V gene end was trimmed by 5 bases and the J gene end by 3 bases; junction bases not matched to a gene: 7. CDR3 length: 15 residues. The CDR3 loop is CAISPATGGDTEAFF. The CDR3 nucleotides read TGTGCCATCAGTCCTGCGACAGGGGGGGACACTGAAGCTTTCTTT.

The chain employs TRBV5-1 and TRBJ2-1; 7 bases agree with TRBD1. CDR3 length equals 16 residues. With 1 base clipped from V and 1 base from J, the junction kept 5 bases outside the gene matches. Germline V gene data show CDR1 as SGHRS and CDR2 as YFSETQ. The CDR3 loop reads CASSLTGVSSYNEQFF. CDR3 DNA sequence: TGCGCCAGCAGCTTGACAGGGGTGTCTTCCTACAATGAGCAGTTCTTC. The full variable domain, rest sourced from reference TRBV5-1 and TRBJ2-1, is KAGVTQTPRYLIKTRGQQVTLSCSPISGHRSVSWYQQTPGQGLQFLFEYFSETQRNKGNFPGRFSGRQFSNSRSEMNVSTLELGDSALYLCASSLTGVSSYNEQFFGPGTRLTVL.

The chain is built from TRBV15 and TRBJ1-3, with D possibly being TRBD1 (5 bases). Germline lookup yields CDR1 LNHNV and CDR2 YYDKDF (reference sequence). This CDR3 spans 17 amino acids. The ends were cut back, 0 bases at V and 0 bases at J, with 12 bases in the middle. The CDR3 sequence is CATSRDMTVSSGNTIYF. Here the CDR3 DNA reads TGTGCCACCAGCAGAGATATGACAGTCTCCTCTGGAAACACCATATATTTT.

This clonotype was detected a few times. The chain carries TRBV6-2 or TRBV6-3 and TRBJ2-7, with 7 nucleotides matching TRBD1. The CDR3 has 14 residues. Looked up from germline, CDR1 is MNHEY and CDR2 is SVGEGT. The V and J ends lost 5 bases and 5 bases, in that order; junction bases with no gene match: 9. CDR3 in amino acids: CASSAGTVLHEQYF. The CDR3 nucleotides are TGTGCCAGCAGTGCCGGGACAGTTCTACACGAGCAGTACTTC.

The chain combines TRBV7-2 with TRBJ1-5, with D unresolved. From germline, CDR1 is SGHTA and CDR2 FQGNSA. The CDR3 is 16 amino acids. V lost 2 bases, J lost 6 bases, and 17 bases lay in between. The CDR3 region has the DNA TGTGCCAGCAGCTTACAGGTGGATAGAAGGTTTCAGCCCCAGCATTTT. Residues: CASSLQVDRRFQPQHF.

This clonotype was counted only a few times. The CDR3 sequence is CSVFGGLKGQRIDYGYTF. The CDR3 DNA sequence: TGCAGCGTTTTTGGGGGCCTCAAAGGGCAAAGGATCGACTATGGCTACACCTTC. The chain employs TRBV29-1 and TRBJ1-2; D may be TRBD1 (6 bases). V lost 5 bases and J 3 bases, leaving 28 bases between the germline ends. The CDR3 is made up of 18 amino acids. Germline V CDR1 and CDR2: SQVTM, ANQGSEA. Variable domain in full (rest from reference TRBV29-1 and TRBJ1-2): SAVISQKPSRDICQRGTSLTIQCQVDSQVTMMFWYRQQPGQSLTLIATANQGSEATYESGFVIDKFPISRPNLTFSTLTVSNMSPEDSSIYLCSVFGGLKGQRIDYGYTFGSGTRLTVV.

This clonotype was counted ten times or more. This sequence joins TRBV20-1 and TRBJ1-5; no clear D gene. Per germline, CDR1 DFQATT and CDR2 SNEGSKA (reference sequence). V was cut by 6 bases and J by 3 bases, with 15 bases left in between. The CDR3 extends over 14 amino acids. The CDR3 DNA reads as TGCAGTGCCCTAAAGGCCAGCCCCAATCAGCCCCAGCATTTT. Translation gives CSALKASPNQPQHF.

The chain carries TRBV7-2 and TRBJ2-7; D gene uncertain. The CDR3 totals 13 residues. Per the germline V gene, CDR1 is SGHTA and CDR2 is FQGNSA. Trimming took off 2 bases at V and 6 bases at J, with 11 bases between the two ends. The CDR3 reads CASSLSALGEQYF. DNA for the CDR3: TGTGCCAGCAGCTTATCGGCCCTCGGCGAGCAGTACTTC.

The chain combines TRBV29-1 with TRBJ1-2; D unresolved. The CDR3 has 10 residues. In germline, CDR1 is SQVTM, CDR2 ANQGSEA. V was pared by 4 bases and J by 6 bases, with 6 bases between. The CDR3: CSVGENGYTF. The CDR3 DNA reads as TGCAGCGTTGGAGAGAATGGCTACACCTTC.

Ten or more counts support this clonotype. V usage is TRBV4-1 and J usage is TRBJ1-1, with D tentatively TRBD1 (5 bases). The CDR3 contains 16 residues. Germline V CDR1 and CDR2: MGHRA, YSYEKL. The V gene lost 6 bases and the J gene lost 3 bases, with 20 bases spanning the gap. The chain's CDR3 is CASRITDGGSDTEAFF. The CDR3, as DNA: TGCGCCAGCAGAATCACGGATGGGGGGTCGGACACTGAAGCTTTCTTT.

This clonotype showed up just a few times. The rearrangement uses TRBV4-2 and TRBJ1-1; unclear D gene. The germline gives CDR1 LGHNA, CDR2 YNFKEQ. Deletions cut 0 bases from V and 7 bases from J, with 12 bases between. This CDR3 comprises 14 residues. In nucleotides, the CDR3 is TGTGCCAGCAGCCAAGAGCTCCGCCGGGTTGAAGCTTTCTTT. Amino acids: CASSQELRRVEAFF.

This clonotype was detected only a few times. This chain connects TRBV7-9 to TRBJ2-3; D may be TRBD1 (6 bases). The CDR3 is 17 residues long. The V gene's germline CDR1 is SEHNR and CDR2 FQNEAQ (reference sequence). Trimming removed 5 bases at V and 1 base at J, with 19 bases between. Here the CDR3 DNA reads TGTGCCAGCAGCCCCCACTGGACAGACCTAGGCACAGATACGCAGTATTTT. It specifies CASSPHWTDLGTDTQYF.

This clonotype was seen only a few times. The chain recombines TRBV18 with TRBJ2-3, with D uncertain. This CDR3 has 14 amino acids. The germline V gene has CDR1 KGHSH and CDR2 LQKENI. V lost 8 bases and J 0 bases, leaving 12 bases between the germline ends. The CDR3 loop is CASKGSTSTDTQYF. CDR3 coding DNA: TGTGCCAGCAAGGGCTCCACTAGCACAGATACGCAGTATTTT.

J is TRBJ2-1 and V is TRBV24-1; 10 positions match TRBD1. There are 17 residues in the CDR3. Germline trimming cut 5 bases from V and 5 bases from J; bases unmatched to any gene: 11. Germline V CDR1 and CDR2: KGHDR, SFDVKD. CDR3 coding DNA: TGTGCCACCAGTGGGGCCGGCGGGACAGGGGAGGACAATGAGCAGTTCTTC. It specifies CATSGAGGTGEDNEQFF.

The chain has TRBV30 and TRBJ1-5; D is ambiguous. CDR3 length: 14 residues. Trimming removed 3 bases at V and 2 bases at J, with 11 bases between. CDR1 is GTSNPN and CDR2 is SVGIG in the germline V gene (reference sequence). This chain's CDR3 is CAWRMGWGNQPQHF. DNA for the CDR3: TGTGCCTGGAGGATGGGTTGGGGCAATCAGCCCCAGCATTTT.